Listed here are 11 T cell receptor beta chains from one sample, sequenced in a study of T cells in tuberculosis. The method was immunoSEQ multiplex PCR; TCRdb's version includes in-frame clones alone and lacks a portion of them. The sample comprises 85,000 to 100,000 clones, under 95% of which are singletons, and under 2.5% rests with the top ten. After thawing and overnight rest, PBMC were stained with GMM-loaded CD1B tetramer, viability dye and anti-CD3 for sorting. CD1B tetramers were loaded with Rhodococcus equi-derived C32 glucose monomycolate. The sequenced sample was CD1b-GMM tetramer-negative cells sorted from PBMCs. The receptors stem from an adult woman with latent tuberculosis.

The chain uses TRBV6-5 and TRBJ2-2, with a tentative D call TRBD1 (6 bases). The CDR3 runs to 15 residues. Per germline, CDR1 MNHEY and CDR2 SVGAGI. V lost 8 bases and J 1 base, leaving 14 bases between the germline ends. Here the CDR3 reads CASGQTGMNTGELFF. CDR3 coding DNA: TGTGCCAGCGGACAGACTGGAATGAACACCGGGGAGCTGTTTTTT.

This clone came up once. This chain joins TRBV5-1 and TRBJ2-7, with D perhaps matching TRBD1 (5 bases). Trimming pared 3 bases from V and 1 base from J, leaving 14 bases between. Germline values: CDR1 SGHRS, CDR2 YFSETQ. This CDR3 is 15 amino acids long. The CDR3 coding sequence is TGCGCCAGCAGCTGGGGCCACATGGGATCCTACGAGCAGTACTTC. This codes for CASSWGHMGSYEQYF.

The rearrangement joins TRBV5-8 to TRBJ2-1, with D possibly matching TRBD2 (6 bases). Looked up from germline, CDR1 is SGHTS and CDR2 is YDEGEE. The CDR3 runs to 15 residues. The V end lost 5 bases, the J end lost 0 bases, and 12 bases lay between the germline ends. DNA of the CDR3: TGTGCCAGCAGTAGAGCGGGCAGCTCCTACAATGAGCAGTTCTTC. Its protein product is CASSRAGSSYNEQFF.

This chain links TRBV6-1 with TRBJ1-5, with a tentative D call TRBD1 (5 bases). Germline-derived CDR1 and CDR2 are MNHNS and SASEGT. Trimming pared 3 bases from V and 5 bases from J, leaving 14 bases between. CDR3 length: 15 residues. The CDR3 coding sequence is TGTGCCAGCAGTGAGAGATATCGGGGGGATCAGCCCCAGCATTTT. Translated, it gives CASSERYRGDQPQHF.

V and J are TRBV5-1 and TRBJ1-4; 8 positions match TRBD1. The CDR3 spans 17 residues. CDR1 is SGHRS, CDR2 YFSETQ, per germline. Trimming at V came to 0 bases and at J to 2 bases, leaving 6 bases not matched to a gene. The CDR3, as DNA: TGCGCCAGCAGCTTGGGGACAGGGTTGGGCACTAATGAAAAACTGTTTTTT. Encoded protein: CASSLGTGLGTNEKLFF.

The rearrangement links TRBV6-1 to TRBJ1-4; 10 nucleotides align to TRBD1. CDR1 and CDR2 (germline): MNHNS, SASEGT. The V gene end was trimmed by 4 bases and the J gene end by 14 bases; junction bases not matched to a gene: 4. The CDR3 totals 12 residues. The CDR3 nucleotides read TGTGCCAGCAGTGTGGGACAGGGGCGTCTGTTTTTT. It translates to CASSVGQGRLFF.

The chain is built from TRBV6-5 and TRBJ2-3, with unresolved D. Trimming left V 1 base short and J 3 bases short, with 5 bases between. CDR1 is MNHEY and CDR2 is SVGAGI in the germline V gene. The CDR3 extends over 13 amino acids. CDR3 DNA sequence: TGTGCCAGCAGTTACTTCGAGACAGATACGCAGTATTTT. Translation: CASSYFETDTQYF.

This chain links TRBV6-1 with TRBJ1-3; 9 bases line up with TRBD1. Germline-derived CDR1 and CDR2 are MNHNS and SASEGT. J was trimmed by 3 bases and V by 6 bases; bases with no gene match: 9. This CDR3 is 16 amino acids long. CDR3 loop: CASSETPGQGGNTIYF. The CDR3 bases are TGTGCCAGCAGCGAAACCCCGGGACAGGGTGGAAACACCATATATTTT.

The chain links TRBV19 to TRBJ1-1, with 8 bases fitting TRBD1. Germline-derived CDR1 and CDR2 are LNHDA and SQIVND (reference sequence). CDR3 length: 14 amino acids. Trimming at V came to 6 bases and at J to 1 base, leaving 4 bases not matched to a gene. CDR3 in amino acids: CASRHGQGNTEAFF. The CDR3 DNA follows: TGTGCCAGTAGACACGGACAGGGGAACACTGAAGCTTTCTTT.

This clone was detected a few times. This rearrangement joins TRBV15 to TRBJ2-3; unclear D gene. Deletions cut 8 bases from V and 0 bases from J, with 9 bases between. CDR1 and CDR2 from the germline V gene are LNHNV and YYDKDF (reference sequence). CDR3 length: 13 residues. CDR3 nucleotides: TGTGCCACCTGGGCGCCTAGCACAGATACGCAGTATTTT. Translated, it gives CATWAPSTDTQYF.

The rearrangement links TRBV10-2 to TRBJ2-3; D remains unclear. CDR3 size: 14 residues. The V gene lost 0 bases and the J gene lost 0 bases, with 4 bases spanning the gap. Germline CDR1 and CDR2: WSHSY and SAAADI. The CDR3 region has the DNA TGCGCCAGCAGTGAGTCAGAGAGCACAGATACGCAGTATTTT. It is translated as CASSESESTDTQYF.